The present TCR beta chain was sequenced within a study of regulatory T cells in long-lasting Graves disease. Whole-study findings and limits: Persistent disease favored TRBV28, TRBJ1-2 and TRBJ2-5. Comparison showed that persistent patients shared more public clonotypes (under 3,000) than new patients (approximately 930).

The time point: newly diagnosed GD, antithyroid drugs for less than 3 months. PBMC-extracted RNA yielded the TCR library. Collection of peripheral blood (roughly 9.8 milliliters) was done using EDTA tubes. Germline V gene lookup returns CDR1 SGDLS and CDR2 YYNGEE. The CDR3 contains 15 residues. Trimming removed 3 bases from V and 7 bases from J; junction bases left unmatched: 8. According to the study, TCR beta libraries were built with iRepertoire HTBI primers and CDR3-region Arm-PCR. TCRdb itself ran the multiplex PCR reads through MiXCR, one entry per CDR3 protein. The data show over 200,000 distinct CDR3 sequences, about 18% seen once. This clonotype was picked up many times. Antigen specificity is unknown.

The chain combines TRBV9 with TRBJ1-4; 8 bases align to TRBD1. The specimen was peripheral blood mononuclear cells (PBMCs), collected at new diagnosis, from a patient treated with antithyroid drugs. This TCR derives from a female donor with Graves disease. This CDR3 is CASSETGTGGEKLFF. The CDR3 DNA sequence: TGTGCCAGCAGCGAGACCGGGACAGGAGGTGAAAAACTGTTTTTT.